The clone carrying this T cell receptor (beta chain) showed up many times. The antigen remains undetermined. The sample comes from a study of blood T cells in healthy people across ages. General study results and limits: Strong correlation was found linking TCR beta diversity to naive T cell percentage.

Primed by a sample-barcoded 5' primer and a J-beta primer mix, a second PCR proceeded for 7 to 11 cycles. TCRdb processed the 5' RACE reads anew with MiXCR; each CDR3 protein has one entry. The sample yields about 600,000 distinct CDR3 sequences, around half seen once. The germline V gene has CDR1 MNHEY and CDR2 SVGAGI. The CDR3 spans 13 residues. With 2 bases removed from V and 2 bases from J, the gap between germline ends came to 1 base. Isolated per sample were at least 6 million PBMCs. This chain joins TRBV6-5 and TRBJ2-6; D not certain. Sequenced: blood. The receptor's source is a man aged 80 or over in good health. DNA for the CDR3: TGTGCCAGCAGTTACCCTGGGGCCAACGTCCTGACTTTC. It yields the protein CASSYPGANVLTF.